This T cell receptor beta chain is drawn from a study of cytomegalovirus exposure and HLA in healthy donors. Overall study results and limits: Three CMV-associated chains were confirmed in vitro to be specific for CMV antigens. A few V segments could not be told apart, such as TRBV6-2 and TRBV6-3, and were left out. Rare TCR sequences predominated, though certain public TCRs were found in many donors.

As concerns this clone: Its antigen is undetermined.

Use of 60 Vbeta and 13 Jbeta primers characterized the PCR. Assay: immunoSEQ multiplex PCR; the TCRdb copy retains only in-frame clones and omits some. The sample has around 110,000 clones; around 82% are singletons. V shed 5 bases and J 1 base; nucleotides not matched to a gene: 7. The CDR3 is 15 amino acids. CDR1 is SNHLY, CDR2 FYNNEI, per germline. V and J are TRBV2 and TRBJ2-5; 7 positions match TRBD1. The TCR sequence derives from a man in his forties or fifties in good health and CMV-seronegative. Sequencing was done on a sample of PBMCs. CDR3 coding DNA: TGTGCCAGCAGTTCGGACAGGACAGGCCAAGAGACCCAGTACTTC. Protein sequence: CASSSDRTGQETQYF.